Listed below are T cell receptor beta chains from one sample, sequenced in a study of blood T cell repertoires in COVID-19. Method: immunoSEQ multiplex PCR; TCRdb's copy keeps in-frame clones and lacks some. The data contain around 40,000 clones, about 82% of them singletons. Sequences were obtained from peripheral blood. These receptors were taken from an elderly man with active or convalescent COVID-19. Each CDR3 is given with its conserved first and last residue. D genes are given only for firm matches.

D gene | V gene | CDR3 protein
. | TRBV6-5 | CASSYREDTGELFF
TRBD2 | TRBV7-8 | CASSSGLAGRTYNEQFF
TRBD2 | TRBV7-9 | CANTSGSSADTQYF
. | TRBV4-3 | CASSQDWSVPGNGYTF
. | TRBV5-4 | CASTPERVNEQFF
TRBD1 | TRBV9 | CASSDGGTGWTDTQYF
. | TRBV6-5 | CASKVNQGNEQFF
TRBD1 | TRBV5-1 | CASSLRPGTGVLNEQFF
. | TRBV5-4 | CASSPLAAAITDTQYF
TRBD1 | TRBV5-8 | CASSLYGGRGEQYF
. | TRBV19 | CASYPGQPNTGELFF
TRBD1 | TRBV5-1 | CASSLGQGDYEQYF
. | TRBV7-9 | CASSLVGGPFNEQFF
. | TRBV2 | CASKELGAEAFF
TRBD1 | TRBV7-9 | CASSSGQGASINQPQHF
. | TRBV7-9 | CASSKQVFWRTQYF
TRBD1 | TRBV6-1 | CASSEKGTGSYEQYF
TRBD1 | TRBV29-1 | CSGADRPGTNTEAFF
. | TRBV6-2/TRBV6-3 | CASSYSTTTDTQYF
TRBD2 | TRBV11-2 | CASSLGSSGRFEQYF
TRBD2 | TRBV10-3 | CAISDLHGGAGTDTQYF
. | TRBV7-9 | CASSLGGTANYTF
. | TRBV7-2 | CASTLGGTEAFF
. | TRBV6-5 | CASSYRGNTDTQYF
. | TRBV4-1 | CASRPGGHNEQFF
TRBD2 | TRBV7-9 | CASSLRSSGSLSYNEQFF
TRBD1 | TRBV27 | CASSLTARGFQPQHF
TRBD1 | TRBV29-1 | CSVDEQGVDTQYF
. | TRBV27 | CASSRLDSYEQYF
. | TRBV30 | CAWSVDMSYEQYF
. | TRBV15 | CATSRVLALTGELFF
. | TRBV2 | CASSQGEDYGYTF
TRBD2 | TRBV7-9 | CASSPAALAGGADTQYF
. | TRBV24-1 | CATSEDTANTGELFF
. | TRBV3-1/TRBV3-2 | CASSQALHTGELFF
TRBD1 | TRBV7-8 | CASSRTGQASYEQYF
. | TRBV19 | CASSITGSSWGYTF
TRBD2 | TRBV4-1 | CASSQDRSSGTISYNEQFF
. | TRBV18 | CASSPEGLRGGQPQHF
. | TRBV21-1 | CASSKSPPGIGGELFF
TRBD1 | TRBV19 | CASSFLGTGETNTEAFF
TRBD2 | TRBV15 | CATSRDPLAGGGYEQYF
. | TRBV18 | CASSPPSGGEKLFF
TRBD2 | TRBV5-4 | CASSQPTSGSTDTQYF
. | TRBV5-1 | CASSSRGRGETQYF
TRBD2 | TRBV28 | CASTLNLAGGDNEQFF
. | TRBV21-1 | CAILNPDRGFSEPQHF
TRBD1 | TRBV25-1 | CASSEFKGATNEKLFF
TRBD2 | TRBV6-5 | CASLRGRNEQFF
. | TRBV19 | CASSRGRDTEAFF
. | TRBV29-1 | CSVGTLDGYTF
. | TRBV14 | CASSQDNSDTQYF
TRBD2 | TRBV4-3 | CASSQDSRLAGGGTDTQYF
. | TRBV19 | CASSIGPVNEQFF
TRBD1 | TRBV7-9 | CASSEGTGAYNSPLHF
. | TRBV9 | CASSVLNRDNEQFF